This T cell receptor (beta chain) was recorded in a study of shared clonotypes between healthy human individuals. The study, taken as a whole, reports: Clonotype sharing across donors was expected to vary with sequencing depth.

Germline loops: CDR1 ENHRY, CDR2 SYGVKD. The CDR3 has 16 amino acids. V was pared by 8 bases and J by 3 bases, with 5 bases of the junction left unmatched. The authors distributed each subset's genomic DNA evenly over several immunoSEQ plates. Unsorted PBMC DNA underwent sequencing on ten immunoSEQ deep assay plates. TCRdb's copy holds only in-frame clones and misses some; the assay was immunoSEQ multiplex PCR. The data show 450,000 to 600,000 clones, approximately 79% seen once. The study drew its donors from healthy HIV-negative adults without recent acute infections or vaccinations. Notes on this clone: What it recognizes is unknown.

The chain employs TRBV10-3 and TRBJ2-3; 16 bases agree with TRBD2. The source is a woman in her thirties or forties in good health. Some clones in this sample may be carry-over from other donors' samples. The sample was PBMCs. For the CDR3, the DNA is TGTGCCATCGGGGGGACTAGCGGGAGGGCAACAGATACGCAGTATTTT. It codes for CAIGGTSGRATDTQYF.